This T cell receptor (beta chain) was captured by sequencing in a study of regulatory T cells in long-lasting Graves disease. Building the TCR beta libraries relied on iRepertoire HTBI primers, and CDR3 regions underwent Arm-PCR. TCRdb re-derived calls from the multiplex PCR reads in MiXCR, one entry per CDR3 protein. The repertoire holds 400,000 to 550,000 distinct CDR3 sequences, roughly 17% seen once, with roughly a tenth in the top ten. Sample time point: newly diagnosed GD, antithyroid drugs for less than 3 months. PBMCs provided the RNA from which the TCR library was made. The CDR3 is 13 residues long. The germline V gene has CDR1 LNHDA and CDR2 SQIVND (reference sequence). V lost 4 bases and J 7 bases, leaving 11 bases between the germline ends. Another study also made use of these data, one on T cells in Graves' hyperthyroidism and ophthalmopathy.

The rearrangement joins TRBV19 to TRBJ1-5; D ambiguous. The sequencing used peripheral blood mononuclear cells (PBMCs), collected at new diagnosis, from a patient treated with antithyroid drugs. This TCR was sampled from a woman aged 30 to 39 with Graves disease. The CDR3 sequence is CASSRIGGQPQHF. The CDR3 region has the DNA TGTGCCAGTAGTAGGATCGGTGGCCAGCCCCAGCATTTT.